This T cell receptor beta chain is from a study of cytomegalovirus exposure and HLA in healthy donors. The V gene end was trimmed by 4 bases and the J gene end by 7 bases; junction bases not matched to a gene: 7. Germline-derived CDR1 and CDR2 are MDHEN and SYDVKM. The CDR3 sequence is 14 residues long. PCR amplification relied on 60 Vbeta primers (plus 13 Jbeta primers). Measured with immunoSEQ multiplex PCR; TCRdb has only the in-frame clones, and not every one. The table lists around 140,000 clones, around four fifths of them singletons. This clone was recorded a few times. Antigen specificity is unknown. Broader study findings: Most CMV-associated TCR beta chains were later found to appear HLA-restricted. When a later analysis was performed, an Asian-associated ancestry cluster reportedly had fewer N-insertions than the approximately 690-donor mean. In vitro work confirmed that a few CMV-associated chains recognize CMV antigens.

This receptor was identified in a woman aged 45 to 65 in good health and CMV-seropositive. The gene calls are TRBV28 and TRBJ2-1; 7 positions agree with TRBD2. The sequenced sample was PBMCs. The CDR3 bases are TGTGCCAGCAGTTCCCCCAGGCGGGAGAATGAGCAGTTCTTC. The encoded protein is CASSSPRRENEQFF.